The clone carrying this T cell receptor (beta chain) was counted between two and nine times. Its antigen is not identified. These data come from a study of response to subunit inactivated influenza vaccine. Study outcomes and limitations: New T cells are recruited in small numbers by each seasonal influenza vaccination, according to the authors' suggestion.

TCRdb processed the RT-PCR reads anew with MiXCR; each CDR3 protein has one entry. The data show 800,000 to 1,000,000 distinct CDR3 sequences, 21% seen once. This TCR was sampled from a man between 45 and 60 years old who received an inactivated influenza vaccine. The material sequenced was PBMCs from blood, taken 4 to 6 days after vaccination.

The CDR3 nucleotides are TGTGCCAGCAGCACCAGGACTAGCAGGGACTACAATGAGCAGTTCTTC. Protein: CASSTRTSRDYNEQFF. The rearrangement joins TRBV9 to TRBJ2-1; 8 bases map to TRBD2. Trimming at V came to 4 bases and at J to 3 bases, leaving 9 bases not matched to a gene. This CDR3 has 16 amino acids. Per the germline V gene, CDR1 is SGDLS and CDR2 is YYNGEE.